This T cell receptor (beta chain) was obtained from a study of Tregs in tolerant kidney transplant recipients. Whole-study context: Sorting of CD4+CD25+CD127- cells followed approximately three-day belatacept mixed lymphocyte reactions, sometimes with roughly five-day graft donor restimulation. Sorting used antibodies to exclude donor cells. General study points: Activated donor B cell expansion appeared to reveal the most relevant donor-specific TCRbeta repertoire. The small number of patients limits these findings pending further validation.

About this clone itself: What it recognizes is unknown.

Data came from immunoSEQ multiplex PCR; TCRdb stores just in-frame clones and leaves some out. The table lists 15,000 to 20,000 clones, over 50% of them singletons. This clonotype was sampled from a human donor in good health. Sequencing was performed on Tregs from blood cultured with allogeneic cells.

Here the CDR3 reads CASSLGLLETQYF. The CDR3 nucleotides read TGCGCCAGCAGCCTGGGACTCCTAGAGACCCAGTACTTC. V gene TRBV5-1 combines with J gene TRBJ2-5, with a possible D match to TRBD2 (6 bases). Per germline, CDR1 SGHRS and CDR2 YFSETQ. V lost 4 bases and J 4 bases, leaving 11 bases between the germline ends. The CDR3 sequence is 13 residues long.